Following are 24 T cell receptor beta chains from one sample sequenced in a study of somatic mutations in cytotoxic T cells in rheumatoid arthritis. Generated by immunoSEQ multiplex PCR, the TCRdb table keeps only in-frame clones and is missing some. The sample has about 19,000 clones, around four fifths seen once; the top ten hold 9.5% to 13%. Sequenced: CD8+ T cells sorted from blood. These receptors all stem from a man aged 18 to 30 with rheumatoid arthritis.

The chain recombines TRBV9 with TRBJ2-3, with 8 bases matching TRBD1. Germline V gene sequence: CDR1 SGDLS, CDR2 YYNGEE. V lost 7 bases, J lost 1 base, and 11 bases stayed unmatched. The CDR3 covers 16 residues. The CDR3 nucleotides are TGTGCCAGCGGTGACAGGGGACATAAGGGCACAGATACGCAGTATTTT. Its protein is CASGDRGHKGTDTQYF.

The chain is built from TRBV5-4 and TRBJ2-7, with 11 bases matching TRBD1. The CDR3 length is 14 residues. Germline assignment: CDR1 SGHNT and CDR2 YYREEE (reference sequence). V lost 4 bases to trimming and J lost 2 bases; unmatched junction nucleotides: 2. The CDR3, as DNA: TGTGCCAGCAGCCCGGGACAGGGGGCCTACGAGCAGTACTTC. As protein: CASSPGQGAYEQYF.

V gene TRBV28 combines with J gene TRBJ2-5; D remains ambiguous. CDR1 is MDHEN, CDR2 SYDVKM, per germline. CDR3 length equals 15 residues. V gave up 3 bases and J gave up 4 bases, with 15 bases separating them. CDR3 region: CASSLPLAMGETQYF. The CDR3 bases are TGTGCCAGCAGTTTGCCCCTGGCCATGGGAGAGACCCAGTACTTC.

This clone was recorded only once. This sequence joins TRBV27 and TRBJ2-7; D remains unclear. The germline CDR1 and CDR2 sequences are MNHEY and SMNVEV (reference sequence). Between the trimmed V and J ends, which lost 5 bases and 3 bases, there was a span of 14 bases. The CDR3 contains 14 residues. The CDR3 reads CASSPGLGNYEQYF. CDR3 DNA: TGTGCCAGCAGTCCGGGTTTGGGGAACTACGAGCAGTACTTC.

The chain is built from TRBV4-1 and TRBJ2-1; 9 nucleotides agree with TRBD1. Germline V gene sequence: CDR1 MGHRA, CDR2 YSYEKL. With V trimmed by 8 bases and J by 6 bases, 5 bases remained unmatched. The CDR3 covers 13 residues. CDR3 nucleotides: TGCGCCAGCGGACAGGGGATGGGCAATGAGCAGTTCTTC. Translating gives CASGQGMGNEQFF.

The chain recombines TRBV7-9 with TRBJ2-1, with D unresolved. The CDR3 runs to 17 residues. V lost 5 bases and J 0 bases, leaving 17 bases between the germline ends. The V gene's germline CDR1 is SEHNR and CDR2 FQNEAQ (reference sequence). Here the CDR3 reads CASSRTTSHYSYNEQFF. CDR3 in DNA: TGTGCCAGCAGCCGCACCACAAGTCACTACTCCTACAATGAGCAGTTCTTC.

The chain recombines TRBV7-9 with TRBJ2-5; D not certain. CDR1 SEHNR and CDR2 FQNEAQ come from the germline V gene (reference sequence). This CDR3 comprises 12 residues. V was clipped by 5 bases and J by 4 bases, with 8 bases between them. CDR3 nucleotide sequence: TGTGCCAGCAGCCTCCCAGGAGAGACCCAGTACTTC. It yields the protein CASSLPGETQYF. The entire variable domain, with the rest obtained from reference TRBV7-9 and TRBJ2-5, is as follows: DTGVSQNPRHKITKRGQNVTFRCDPISEHNRLYWYRQTLGQGPEFLTYFQNEAQLEKSRLLSDRFSAERPKGSFSTLEIQRTEQGDSAMYLCASSLPGETQYFGPGTRLLVL.

The rearrangement links TRBV18 to TRBJ1-4; 7 bases agree with TRBD1. The germline gives CDR1 KGHSH, CDR2 LQKENI. Unmatched junction bases numbered 0, after V lost 2 bases and J lost 0 bases. This CDR3 contains 15 residues. The CDR3 region is CASSPGTATNEKLFF. CDR3 nucleotide sequence: TGTGCCAGCTCACCAGGGACAGCAACTAATGAAAAACTGTTTTTT. The complete variable domain, with remaining parts taken from reference TRBV18 and TRBJ1-4, reads NAGVMQNPRHLVRRRGQEARLRCSPMKGHSHVYWYRQLPEEGLKFMVYLQKENIIDESGMPKERFSAEFPKEGPSILRIQQVVRGDSAAYFCASSPGTATNEKLFFGSGTQLSVL.

The chain carries TRBV25-1 and TRBJ2-5, with 11 bases that match TRBD2. Per the germline V gene, CDR1 is MGHDK and CDR2 is SYGVNS. V gave up 1 base and J gave up 5 bases; unmatched junction bases: 9. The CDR3 is 17 residues long. CDR3 amino acids: CASSEFFSGGAEETQYF. In nucleotides, the CDR3 is TGTGCCAGCAGTGAATTTTTTAGCGGGGGGGCCGAGGAGACCCAGTACTTC.

The V gene is TRBV7-9, the J gene TRBJ1-1, with D perhaps TRBD1 (5 bases). The V end was cut by 5 bases, the J end by 5 bases, with 18 bases between. Per the germline V gene, CDR1 is SEHNR and CDR2 is FQNEAQ (reference sequence). The CDR3 runs to 15 residues. The CDR3 loop reads CASSDPRGGWTEAFF. CDR3 bases: TGTGCCAGCAGCGACCCCCGTGGGGGATGGACTGAAGCTTTCTTT.

The chain links TRBV28 to TRBJ1-2; 7 bases align to TRBD1. Germline V gene lookup returns CDR1 MDHEN and CDR2 SYDVKM. The CDR3 spans 15 residues. V lost 5 bases and J lost 8; bases outside the gene matches: 14. As DNA, the CDR3 is TGTGCCAGCAGTACGATTGTTAATAACAGGGGAGGCTACACCTTC. As protein: CASSTIVNNRGGYTF.

V and J are TRBV7-9 and TRBJ2-3; 9 bases fit TRBD1. V shed 10 bases and J 4 bases; nucleotides not matched to a gene: 9. The germline gives CDR1 SEHNR, CDR2 FQNEAQ (reference sequence). The CDR3 loop spans 14 amino acids. The CDR3 sequence: CATEFRTGADTQYF. CDR3 nucleotide sequence: TGTGCCACCGAATTCCGGACAGGGGCAGATACGCAGTATTTT.

V usage is TRBV27 and J usage is TRBJ1-5, with 8 bases lining up with TRBD1. V dropped 6 bases and J dropped 2; count of bases not matched to a gene: 12. The CDR3 consists of 17 residues. Germline V gene lookup returns CDR1 MNHEY and CDR2 SMNVEV (reference sequence). The CDR3 DNA follows: TGTGCCAGCAGCCCAACCACCAGGGGGCAGGGCAATCAGCCCCAGCATTTT. Translation gives CASSPTTRGQGNQPQHF.

The chain employs TRBV29-1 and TRBJ2-5; D is ambiguous. Germline V gene sequence: CDR1 SQVTM, CDR2 ANQGSEA. V was trimmed by 2 bases and J by 5 bases, leaving 21 bases between them. The CDR3 spans 16 residues. The chain's CDR3 is CSVEPRSWKAVETQYF. In nucleotides, the CDR3 is TGCAGCGTTGAACCCAGGTCATGGAAAGCAGTCGAGACCCAGTACTTC.

V gene TRBV11-2 combines with J gene TRBJ1-1; 7 bases map to TRBD1. The CDR3 length is 15 residues. V was clipped by 3 bases and J by 5 bases; unmatched bases: 9. From germline, CDR1 is SGHAT and CDR2 FQNNGV. The CDR3 spells CASSFYRGGGTEAFF. In DNA, the CDR3 is TGTGCCAGCAGCTTTTACAGGGGCGGTGGGACTGAAGCTTTCTTT.

V usage is TRBV11-1 and J usage is TRBJ1-6; possible D gene TRBD1, 6 bases. The CDR3 loop spans 15 amino acids. CDR1 is SGHAT, CDR2 FQDESV, per germline (reference sequence). Trimming removed 3 bases from V and 8 bases from J, with 14 bases in between. The CDR3 DNA follows: TGTGCCAGCAGCTTGGTCGGGGGGGCACATTCACCCCTCCACTTT. This translates into CASSLVGGAHSPLHF.

The genes are TRBV5-1 and TRBJ1-2; 8 bases map to TRBD1. This CDR3 has 14 amino acids. Trimming took 4 bases from V and 6 from J; bases not matched to a gene: 8. Germline CDR1 and CDR2: SGHRS and YFSETQ. This CDR3 reads CASSHTGGVNGYTF. The CDR3 DNA follows: TGCGCCAGCAGCCATACAGGGGGGGTGAATGGCTACACCTTC. Looking up the rest from reference TRBV5-1 and TRBJ1-2 gives the full variable domain: KAGVTQTPRYLIKTRGQQVTLSCSPISGHRSVSWYQQTPGQGLQFLFEYFSETQRNKGNFPGRFSGRQFSNSRSEMNVSTLELGDSALYLCASSHTGGVNGYTFGSGTRLTVV.

The rearrangement joins TRBV28 to TRBJ1-5, with D possibly matching TRBD1 (5 bases). The germline CDR1 and CDR2 sequences are MDHEN and SYDVKM. Trimming pared 2 bases from V and 3 bases from J, leaving 11 bases between. The CDR3 length is 15 residues. CDR3: CASSLTGRVNQPQHF. DNA for the CDR3: TGTGCCAGCAGTTTAACGGGCAGGGTCAATCAGCCCCAGCATTTT.

The V gene is TRBV10-3, the J gene TRBJ2-5; TRBD2 is a possible D gene (6 bases). Between the trimmed V and J ends, which lost 3 bases and 3 bases, there was a span of 14 bases. This CDR3 spans 15 amino acids. The V gene's germline CDR1 is ENHRY and CDR2 SYGVKD. CDR3: CAISEASGREETQYF. The CDR3, as DNA: TGTGCCATCAGTGAAGCCTCCGGGAGAGAAGAGACCCAGTACTTC.

V is TRBV4-3 and J is TRBJ2-7, with D uncertain. This CDR3 is 16 amino acids long. Trimming removed 0 bases at V and 3 bases at J, with 15 bases between. Germline CDR1 reads LGHNA; CDR2 reads YSLEER. CDR3 in amino acids: CASSQESPGPFYEQYF. As DNA, the CDR3 is TGCGCCAGCAGCCAAGAATCCCCCGGACCCTTCTACGAGCAGTACTTC.

The genes are TRBV4-1 and TRBJ2-7, with TRBD2 matching over 9 bases. Per the germline V gene, CDR1 is MGHRA and CDR2 is YSYEKL. The CDR3 covers 15 residues. The J segment lost 1 base and the V segment lost 1 base, leaving 2 bases of the junction unmatched. CDR3 DNA sequence: TGCGCCAGCAGCCAAGTAACTAGCGGGTCCTACGAGCAGTACTTC. It specifies CASSQVTSGSYEQYF.

The chain couples TRBV7-6 to TRBJ2-3; 9 bases match TRBD2. The V and J ends lost 4 bases and 0 bases, in that order; junction bases with no gene match: 11. This CDR3 is built from 18 residues. From germline, CDR1 is SGHVS and CDR2 FNYEAQ. The CDR3 loop reads CASSSARLAAGSTDTQYF. The CDR3 DNA reads TGTGCCAGCAGCTCCGCCCGACTAGCGGCCGGGAGCACAGATACGCAGTATTTT.

The chain is built from TRBV7-6 and TRBJ1-3, with D unresolved. V lost 5 bases, J lost 0 bases, and 11 bases lay in between. CDR3 length: 15 residues. The germline V gene has CDR1 SGHVS and CDR2 FNYEAQ. CDR3 amino acids: CASSKDWTSGNTIYF. As DNA, the CDR3 is TGTGCCAGCAGCAAAGACTGGACCTCTGGAAACACCATATATTTT.

CDR3 sequence: CASSRGTYEQYF. The CDR3 coding sequence is TGTGCCAGCAGCAGAGGGACCTACGAGCAGTACTTC. The chain couples TRBV7-9 to TRBJ2-7, with D maybe TRBD2 (5 bases). The germline gives CDR1 SEHNR, CDR2 FQNEAQ (reference sequence). The CDR3 runs 12 residues. Trimming took 5 bases from V and 2 from J, leaving 7 bases between them.